The T cell receptor beta chain described here comes from a study of cytomegalovirus exposure and HLA in healthy donors (TCRdb year 2017). Background for the entire study: In an earlier analysis of some 610 of the donors, approximately 260 Gb of sequence data and 100 million or so unique TCR beta sequences from 150 million to 200 million T cells were reported. Because of strong linkage in the cohort, a handful of DR-DQ haplotypes were treated as single units for association and clustering. Every discovery cohort repertoire had been produced on one sequencing platform. To predict cytomegalovirus infection status, the study combined high-throughput TCR immunosequencing, statistical association of individual TCRs with disease status, and machine learning. Class I and class II HLA loci were covered by the typing at four-digit resolution. A separate validation cohort of about 110 different subjects was used in addition to the roughly 670-subject first cohort. An earlier analysis of 450 to 750 of the donors used high-throughput TCR beta sequencing to judge whether each TCR beta V gene segment behaved as functional or pseudogenic. Across around 400 genotyped donors of the cohort, an average of approximately 220,000 unique TCR beta nucleotide sequences per donor were sequenced, and roughly 17% of those sequences were non-productive. Rather than using new phenotypic data, the later analysis identified candidate immune exposures from TCR beta sequences and from how often those sequences occurred across donors. The study profiled the T cell repertoires of 500 to 800 subjects by immunosequencing and related them to cytomegalovirus serostatus. Typing coverage differed by locus: A, B, C, DRB1 and DQB1 were typed in about 620-630 donors, DQA1 in 500 to 550, DPA1 in 600 to 610, and DPB1 in just under 490. Approximately 300 gigabases of sequencing data and around 80 million unique TCR sequences made up an early release that covered over 550 HLA-typed donors. Donor age, sex, ethnicity and CMV serostatus were collected together with the repertoire data. The study aimed to test whether signatures of past pathogen exposure could be identified by cataloging public T cell receptors. A later analysis re-analyzed previously published TCR beta repertoires from several hundred donors and added high-resolution HLA genotyping to study TCR occurrence patterns. The genetic ancestry cluster associated with self-reported Caucasian donors included around four fifths of the 398 genotyped donors. A later genetic analysis took genome-wide SNP genotypes for 398 of the 666 donors and used that subset as a discovery cohort. Results and caveats for the whole study, not just this receptor: The presence/absence analyses assumed that sequencing depth was roughly uniform across donors, and that assumption may not be true. For the cohort, immune exposure information was limited to CMV serostatus. According to a later analysis, most CMV-associated TCR beta chains appeared to be HLA-restricted, and the HLA associations seemed to be driven largely by CMV exposure. A total of fewer than 200 TCR beta chains were listed by the study as associated with cytomegalovirus. Most TCR sequences were seen in very few donors, while some public TCRs were found in many individuals. Cytomegalovirus status was reported to be diagnosed by the classifier with high specificity and sensitivity in both the original and validation cohorts. A later analysis found that TCR association rates varied across HLA loci, with DRB1 alleles showing the most associated TCRs and HLA-C alleles the fewest. Because HLA typing was missing for some donors at each locus, association tests included only the typed subset. A few of the identified cytomegalovirus-associated TCR beta chains were confirmed in vitro to be specific for cytomegalovirus antigens. Compared with equally common non-associated chains, HLA-associated TCR beta chains in a later analysis were more clonally expanded and had lower generation probabilities. A further reported finding was that TCR beta sequences accurately predicted the HLA-A and HLA-B alleles for most subjects in the first cohort. The sequencing pipeline was judged likely to have produced a cluster of highly shared sequence variants as a technical artifact. In an earlier analysis of about 540 of the donors, most TCR beta V segments were observed in productive rearrangements about 87% or about 30% of the time, broadly matching IMGT annotations. A later analysis reported that several top co-occurrence clusters appeared linked to parvovirus B19, influenza, CMV and Epstein-Barr virus. A later genetic analysis associated a missense DCLRE1C variant with V-gene and J-gene trimming of TCR beta chains, and an independent cohort replicated the association. A later analysis associated approximately 17,000 TCR beta sequences with specific HLA alleles at a false discovery rate of 0.05. Only TCR beta chains were sequenced in this cohort, and the absence of alpha or paired-chain data limited detectable features. The earlier analysis of 587 of the donors excluded approximately 15 rarely observed V segments, including chromosome 9 orphons, because counts were too low. According to the authors, the approach could potentially be generalized to other disease states and immunological phenotypes. When HLA alleles, especially DR and DQ, strongly co-occurred, attributing TCR associations to individual alleles was difficult. A later genetic analysis reported fewer N-insertions in productive TCRs among donors in an Asian-associated ancestry cluster than the roughly 620-donor mean. Correlated functional status among segregating V segments might be attributable to linkage disequilibrium, but an unknown experimental factor could not be ruled out. The 87-base-pair reads could not distinguish some IMGT-functional V segments, including TRBV6-2 and TRBV6-3, so those segments were excluded.

In total, approximately 690 healthy bone marrow donors made up the cohort. At the time of sampling, all cohort members were nominally healthy, though unrecorded immune exposures were likely present. The donor tested CMV seronegative, placing the donor among the 350 or so seronegative members of the cohort. A peripheral blood sample was provided by each donor, and peripheral blood mononuclear cells were used for TCR beta sequencing. The Qiagen DNeasy Blood Extraction Kit was used to extract genomic DNA from the blood cell samples. The library was generated by the immunoSEQ multiplex PCR assay. The multiplex PCR relied on a mix of 60 forward primers for TCR Vbeta segments and 13 reverse primers for TCR Jbeta segments. The CDR3 region of rearranged TCR beta genes was amplified from genomic DNA with a multiplex PCR assay. The Illumina HiSeq System was used to sequence the amplified TCR beta libraries as 87-base-pair reads. The published analysis was carried out like this. In a later analysis, some 80 million unique TCR beta chains were counted across the approximately 620 repertoires, and approximately 9.9 million of these chains were shared by at least two donors. A nearest-neighbor algorithm error-corrected the raw reads and collapsed the reads into unique sequences, merging closely related sequences to remove PCR and sequencing errors. V, D and J gene segments were assigned by aligning CDR3 sequences to IMGT reference sequences. For a sequence to be retained, at least a six-nucleotide match to both a V gene segment and a J gene segment was required. A rearrangement counted as productive if the CDR3 had no stop codons and remained in frame with V and J, and every other rearrangement counted as non-productive. CDR3 was defined according to IMGT convention as the region running from the second conserved V-encoded cysteine to the conserved J-encoded phenylalanine. The earlier analysis of some 550 of the donors excluded any sequence lacking an unambiguous match to a single V gene segment. An earlier analysis of 550 to 650 of the donors classified V segments as functional when productive rearrangements were above 56.7% and as segregating when the standard deviation between donors was above 5%. A statistical classification framework was built for diagnosing cytomegalovirus status from the catalog of TCR beta chain sequences. V and J gene assignment, in a later analysis, came from comparing TCR nucleotide sequences with IMGT/GENE-DB human TR gene sequences. In a later analysis, CDR3 sequences and most-parsimonious VDJ recombination scenarios were assigned using the TCRdist pipeline. A later analysis defined each TCR beta chain by its CDR3 amino acid sequence plus V-gene family, and excluded reads lacking a unique V-gene family. As a way to deal with suspected cross-contamination and a sequencing artifact, a later analysis dropped 592 nucleotide sequences that were highly shared and had low generation probability. A later analysis calculated a clonal expansion index for each public chain from normalized within-repertoire ranks of inferred template counts. A later analysis computed generation probabilities with a VDJ recombination model fitted to out-of-frame rearrangements, and checked the results against IGoR. In a later analysis, TCR-TCR, TCR-HLA and TCR-CMV co-occurrence was scored with hypergeometric tests, and a repertoire-size bias correction was applied to TCR pairs. To estimate false discovery rates, a later analysis permuted the HLA or CMV assignments 20 times. In a later analysis, co-occurring TCRs were grouped using DBSCAN, and TCRdist sequence similarity was added for clustering within HLA-allele-positive subsets. For co-occurrence clustering, repertoires with fewer than 30,000 or more than 120,000 public chains were excluded, along with a handful of repertoires with anomalous nucleotide sharing. The source is immuneACCESS, and TCRdb retained only in-frame sequences with V and J called. Part of the clones is not carried over; for the studies checked, unresolved V genes explain less than half of this, and the remainder is unexplained. The DNA gave D and trimming, while V, J and clone size come from that table. This sample gives 150,000 or so clones in total; 60% to 85% of them show up just once. More than 1.1% of the sample goes to the ten largest clones.

Trimming at the junction amounts to 3 bases on V and 11 bases on J, and the germline ends lie 15 bases apart. The CDR3 has 13 amino acids, counting the end cysteine and phenylalanine. Of the read, only the CDR3 DNA is kept; its 39 bases are in frame from base 1. Taken from the germline V gene (reference sequence), the CDR1 and CDR2 loops are PRHDT and FYEKMQ. As regards this clone: Its binding antigen is unknown. No per-base quality is available; no much larger clone lies one base away.

The sequencing sample was made of PBMCs. The receptor chain draws on TRBV13 and TRBJ2-3; TRBD1 is a weak D gene call, 5 bases matching. This clonotype originated in a woman aged 25 to 39 in good health and CMV-seronegative. The nucleotide sequence is given as TGTGCCAGCAGCTTGGGTGGGGCCAGGAGGCAGTATTTT. Translated, this gives CASSLGGARRQYF.